This T cell receptor (beta chain) was retrieved from a study of sequential checkpoint blockade in melanoma. TCRdb's table, derived via immunoSEQ multiplex PCR, lists solely in-frame clones and lacks some. The profile shows 25,000 to 35,000 clones, 75% to 90% of them singletons. This CDR3 comprises 14 residues. The V segment lost 7 bases and the J segment 5 bases; nucleotides outside the gene matches: 8. The germline V gene encodes CDR1 MDHEN and CDR2 SYDVKM. Treatment defined: randomized to nivolumab then ipilimumab (arm A) or the reverse (arm B). Sorted cells were live CD3+CD8+, lacking CD19 and CD56, from PBMCs.

The clonotype was recovered from a human donor with melanoma. The chain couples TRBV28 to TRBJ1-1; 9 bases align to TRBD1. This material consisted of CD8+ T cells sorted from blood (inferred from file names), taken from a patient given nivolumab and ipilimumab in sequence. The CDR3 reads CASTQGQGTTEAFF. In DNA, the CDR3 is TGTGCCAGCACCCAGGGACAGGGAACGACTGAAGCTTTCTTT. Together with reference TRBV28 and TRBJ1-1, the CDR3 gives the full variable domain: DVKVTQSSRYLVKRTGEKVFLECVQDMDHENMFWYRQDPGLGLRLIYFSYDVKMKEKGDIPEGYSVSREKKERFSLILESASTNQTSMYLCASTQGQGTTEAFFGQGTRLTVV.